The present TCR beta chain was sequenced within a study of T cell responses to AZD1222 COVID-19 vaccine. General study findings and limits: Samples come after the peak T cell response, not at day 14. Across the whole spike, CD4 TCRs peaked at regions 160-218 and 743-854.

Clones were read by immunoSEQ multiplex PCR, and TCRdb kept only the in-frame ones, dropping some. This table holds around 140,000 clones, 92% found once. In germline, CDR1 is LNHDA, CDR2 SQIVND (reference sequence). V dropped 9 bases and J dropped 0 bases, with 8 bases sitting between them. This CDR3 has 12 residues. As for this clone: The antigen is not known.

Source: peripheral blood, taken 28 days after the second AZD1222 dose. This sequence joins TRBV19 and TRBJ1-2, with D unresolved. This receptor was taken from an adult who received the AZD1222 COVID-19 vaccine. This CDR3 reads CASTQANYGYTF. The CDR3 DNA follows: TGTGCCAGCACCCAAGCTAACTATGGCTACACCTTC.